Listed below are T cell receptor beta chains from one sample, sequenced in a study of blood T cells in healthy people across ages. TCRdb re-derived calls from the 5' RACE reads in MiXCR, one entry per CDR3 protein. The table includes nearly 1 million distinct CDR3 sequences, 51% detected once. The specimen sequenced was blood. These receptors were collected from a woman aged 60-75 years in good health. The CDR3 runs from the conserved cysteine through the conserved F or W. Each record gives: D gene, V gene, J gene, CDR3 length, clone size, CDR3 protein, CDR3 DNA. The D gene is left open where the match is weak. Not every row has a clone size; where given, it reads once, few, many or a size class.

D gene: TRBD2; V gene: TRBV20-1; J gene: TRBJ2-7; CDR3 length: 14; clone size: NA; CDR3 protein: CSASSSGARREQYF; CDR3 DNA: TGCAGTGCTAGTTCTAGCGGCGCCCGTAGGGAGCAGTACTTC
D gene: TRBD1; V gene: TRBV6-2/TRBV6-3; J gene: TRBJ1-1; CDR3 length: 16; clone size: NA; CDR3 protein: CASRPVQGVMNTEAFF; CDR3 DNA: TGTGCCAGCAGACCCGTACAGGGGGTTATGAACACTGAAGCTTTCTTT
D gene: TRBD1; V gene: TRBV28; J gene: TRBJ2-4; CDR3 length: 15; clone size: once; CDR3 protein: CASSRGTAALSIQYF; CDR3 DNA: TGTGCCAGCAGCAGGGGGACAGCGGCCCTAAGCATTCAGTACTTC
D gene: NA; V gene: TRBV20-1; J gene: TRBJ2-5; CDR3 length: 13; clone size: NA; CDR3 protein: CSARRTRRETQYF; CDR3 DNA: TGCAGTGCTAGACGGACCCGAAGGGAGACCCAGTACTTC
D gene: NA; V gene: TRBV5-1; J gene: TRBJ2-7; CDR3 length: 14; clone size: few; CDR3 protein: CASSLNPPSYEQYF; CDR3 DNA: TGCGCCAGCAGCTTGAACCCACCTTCCTACGAGCAGTACTTC
D gene: TRBD2; V gene: TRBV5-1; J gene: TRBJ2-4; CDR3 length: 18; clone size: NA; CDR3 protein: CASSLGTSGPLAKNIQYF; CDR3 DNA: TGCGCCAGCAGCTTGGGGACTAGCGGACCATTAGCCAAAAACATTCAGTACTTC
D gene: TRBD2; V gene: TRBV20-1; J gene: TRBJ2-1; CDR3 length: 12; clone size: NA; CDR3 protein: CSASGRAVEQFF; CDR3 DNA: TGCAGTGCTAGCGGGAGGGCCGTTGAGCAGTTCTTC
D gene: NA; V gene: TRBV20-1; J gene: TRBJ1-2; CDR3 length: 14; clone size: NA; CDR3 protein: CSGLGGYRTYGYTF; CDR3 DNA: TGCAGTGGCCTAGGGGGGTACCGGACTTATGGCTACACCTTC
D gene: NA; V gene: TRBV29-1; J gene: TRBJ1-4; CDR3 length: 13; clone size: NA; CDR3 protein: CSVETGGGEKLFF; CDR3 DNA: TGCAGCGTTGAAACAGGAGGGGGGGAAAAACTGTTTTTT
D gene: TRBD1; V gene: TRBV10-3; J gene: TRBJ2-7; CDR3 length: 14; clone size: NA; CDR3 protein: CAISPGQGPYEQYF; CDR3 DNA: TGTGCCATCAGCCCGGGACAGGGACCCTACGAGCAGTACTTC
D gene: TRBD1; V gene: TRBV25-1; J gene: TRBJ1-4; CDR3 length: 14; clone size: NA; CDR3 protein: CASSEGQGAGKLFF; CDR3 DNA: TGTGCCAGCAGTGAGGGACAGGGGGCTGGAAAACTGTTTTTT
D gene: NA; V gene: TRBV7-9; J gene: TRBJ2-5; CDR3 length: 14; clone size: few; CDR3 protein: CASSSFASQETQYF; CDR3 DNA: TGTGCCAGCAGCTCCTTTGCTAGCCAAGAGACCCAGTACTTC
D gene: NA; V gene: TRBV20-1; J gene: TRBJ2-1; CDR3 length: 15; clone size: NA; CDR3 protein: CSAVDGGRAKNEQFF; CDR3 DNA: TGCAGTGCTGTTGATGGAGGGCGGGCAAAGAATGAGCAGTTCTTC
D gene: NA; V gene: TRBV7-9; J gene: TRBJ1-1; CDR3 length: 18; clone size: NA; CDR3 protein: CASSTSQGWDFMNTEAFF; CDR3 DNA: TGTGCCAGCAGCACCTCACAGGGTTGGGACTTCATGAACACTGAAGCTTTCTTT
D gene: NA; V gene: TRBV20-1; J gene: TRBJ2-5; CDR3 length: 15; clone size: few; CDR3 protein: CSARDSRRPQETQYF; CDR3 DNA: TGCAGTGCTAGAGATAGTCGGCGACCCCAAGAGACCCAGTACTTC
D gene: NA; V gene: TRBV5-4; J gene: TRBJ1-5; CDR3 length: 14; clone size: NA; CDR3 protein: CASSRKGSGQPQHF; CDR3 DNA: TGTGCCAGCAGCCGGAAAGGGTCAGGCCAGCCCCAGCATTTT
D gene: NA; V gene: TRBV10-3; J gene: TRBJ2-3; CDR3 length: 15; clone size: NA; CDR3 protein: CAISAGFPSTDTQYF; CDR3 DNA: TGTGCCATCAGTGCTGGCTTCCCTAGCACAGATACGCAGTATTTT
D gene: NA; V gene: TRBV2; J gene: TRBJ2-1; CDR3 length: 15; clone size: NA; CDR3 protein: CASSEARGAGNEQFF; CDR3 DNA: TGTGCCAGCAGTGAAGCCCGGGGGGCAGGGAATGAGCAGTTCTTC
D gene: TRBD1; V gene: TRBV15; J gene: TRBJ2-7; CDR3 length: 19; clone size: NA; CDR3 protein: CATSSTGGRRNSGNDEQYF; CDR3 DNA: TGTGCCACCAGCAGCACAGGGGGAAGGAGGAATAGCGGAAACGACGAGCAGTACTTC
D gene: TRBD1; V gene: TRBV4-1; J gene: TRBJ2-7; CDR3 length: 13; clone size: NA; CDR3 protein: CASRGTGDYEQYF; CDR3 DNA: TGCGCCAGCAGGGGGACAGGGGACTACGAGCAGTACTTC
D gene: TRBD2; V gene: TRBV7-3; J gene: TRBJ2-1; CDR3 length: 17; clone size: NA; CDR3 protein: CASSLKWAGGQYNEQFF; CDR3 DNA: TGTGCCAGCAGCTTAAAGTGGGCGGGAGGGCAGTACAATGAGCAGTTCTTC
D gene: TRBD2; V gene: TRBV5-1; J gene: TRBJ2-5; CDR3 length: 16; clone size: few; CDR3 protein: CASSLDWRESGETQYF; CDR3 DNA: TGCGCCAGCAGCTTGGATTGGCGGGAGTCGGGAGAGACCCAGTACTTC
D gene: NA; V gene: TRBV20-1; J gene: TRBJ1-5; CDR3 length: 13; clone size: NA; CDR3 protein: CSARESLDQPQHF; CDR3 DNA: TGCAGTGCTAGAGAAAGTTTGGATCAGCCCCAGCATTTT
D gene: NA; V gene: TRBV20-1; J gene: TRBJ2-5; CDR3 length: 14; clone size: few; CDR3 protein: CSAIRVMGKETQYF; CDR3 DNA: TGCAGTGCCATCCGGGTGATGGGTAAAGAGACCCAGTACTTC
D gene: NA; V gene: TRBV4-2; J gene: TRBJ2-3; CDR3 length: 13; clone size: few; CDR3 protein: CASSQGGVGTQYF; CDR3 DNA: TGTGCCAGCAGCCAAGGGGGGGTCGGTACGCAGTATTTT
D gene: TRBD2; V gene: TRBV6-6; J gene: TRBJ2-3; CDR3 length: 15; clone size: few; CDR3 protein: CASSSSGRGVDTQYF; CDR3 DNA: TGTGCCAGCAGTTCTAGCGGGAGAGGGGTGGATACGCAGTATTTT
D gene: NA; V gene: TRBV27; J gene: TRBJ2-4; CDR3 length: 15; clone size: few; CDR3 protein: CASSLSPRVGNIQYF; CDR3 DNA: TGTGCCAGCAGTTTATCACCCAGGGTTGGAAACATTCAGTACTTC
D gene: NA; V gene: TRBV20-1; J gene: TRBJ2-1; CDR3 length: 15; clone size: NA; CDR3 protein: CSARVPAYSYNEQFF; CDR3 DNA: TGCAGTGCTAGAGTTCCAGCGTACTCCTACAATGAGCAGTTCTTC
D gene: TRBD1; V gene: TRBV11-2; J gene: TRBJ2-5; CDR3 length: 15; clone size: NA; CDR3 protein: CASSSLRDGQGAQYF; CDR3 DNA: TGTGCCAGCAGCTCGCTCCGGGACGGCCAGGGGGCCCAGTACTTC
D gene: TRBD1; V gene: TRBV5-1; J gene: TRBJ1-2; CDR3 length: 15; clone size: NA; CDR3 protein: CASSSGDRGPYGYTF; CDR3 DNA: TGCGCCAGCAGCTCAGGGGACAGGGGGCCCTATGGCTACACCTTC
D gene: NA; V gene: TRBV29-1; J gene: TRBJ2-1; CDR3 length: 15; clone size: few; CDR3 protein: CSVEGTGSSYNEQFF; CDR3 DNA: TGCAGCGTTGAAGGAACAGGCAGCTCCTACAATGAGCAGTTCTTC
D gene: TRBD1; V gene: TRBV7-2; J gene: TRBJ2-7; CDR3 length: 17; clone size: NA; CDR3 protein: CASSSGGTGGRLHEQYF; CDR3 DNA: TGTGCCAGCAGCTCAGGAGGGACAGGGGGACGATTGCACGAGCAGTACTTC
D gene: NA; V gene: TRBV4-1; J gene: TRBJ1-2; CDR3 length: 13; clone size: NA; CDR3 protein: CASSQTNRAGYTF; CDR3 DNA: TGCGCCAGCAGCCAAACAAACAGGGCTGGCTACACCTTC
D gene: NA; V gene: TRBV12-3/TRBV12-4; J gene: TRBJ2-3; CDR3 length: 13; clone size: NA; CDR3 protein: CASSRGGLDPQYF; CDR3 DNA: TGTGCCAGCAGCCGAGGAGGGTTGGATCCGCAGTATTTT
D gene: NA; V gene: TRBV18; J gene: TRBJ2-3; CDR3 length: 13; clone size: NA; CDR3 protein: CASSPTGEDTQYF; CDR3 DNA: TGTGCCAGCTCACCAACGGGGGAAGATACGCAGTATTTT
D gene: NA; V gene: TRBV5-5; J gene: TRBJ2-5; CDR3 length: 13; clone size: NA; CDR3 protein: CASSLGWYETQYF; CDR3 DNA: TGTGCCAGCAGCCTCGGATGGTATGAGACCCAGTACTTC
D gene: NA; V gene: TRBV20-1; J gene: TRBJ2-7; CDR3 length: 15; clone size: few; CDR3 protein: CSARDLGGTPYEQYF; CDR3 DNA: TGCAGTGCTAGAGATTTGGGGGGAACTCCCTACGAGCAGTACTTC
D gene: TRBD2; V gene: TRBV20-1; J gene: TRBJ2-1; CDR3 length: 16; clone size: many; CDR3 protein: CSARDSSGRAYNEQFF; CDR3 DNA: TGCAGTGCTAGAGATTCTAGCGGGAGGGCCTACAATGAGCAGTTCTTC
D gene: NA; V gene: TRBV5-1; J gene: TRBJ1-2; CDR3 length: 18; clone size: NA; CDR3 protein: CASSLGQEGTGVDYGYTF; CDR3 DNA: TGCGCCAGCAGCTTGGGACAGGAGGGGACGGGAGTCGACTATGGCTACACCTTC
D gene: TRBD1; V gene: TRBV28; J gene: TRBJ1-5; CDR3 length: 16; clone size: NA; CDR3 protein: CASSWLRTGGNQPQHF; CDR3 DNA: TGTGCCAGCAGTTGGCTAAGGACAGGGGGAAATCAGCCCCAGCATTTT
D gene: NA; V gene: TRBV20-1; J gene: TRBJ2-6; CDR3 length: 14; clone size: NA; CDR3 protein: CSARVTAGANVLTF; CDR3 DNA: TGCAGTGCTAGAGTGACAGCTGGGGCCAACGTCCTGACTTTC